The clone carrying this TCR beta chain was recorded once. The data were taken from a study of blood T cell repertoires in COVID-19. CDR1 and CDR2 (germline): SGHKS, YYEKEE (reference sequence). This CDR3 region has 15 residues. Germline trimming cut 2 bases from V and 4 bases from J; bases unmatched to any gene: 3. Clones were sequenced by immunoSEQ multiplex PCR, and TCRdb holds only the in-frame ones, with some missing. The repertoire consists of approximately 90,000 clones, with roughly nine tenths occurring once and the leading ten covering more than 8%. The sample comprised peripheral blood. The sequence was obtained from a man aged 45-65 years with acute or convalescent COVID-19. The chain links TRBV5-5 to TRBJ2-3; TRBD2 matches 11 bases. CDR3 DNA: TGTGCCAGCAGCTTTAGCGGGGGGGGCTCAGATACGCAGTATTTT. Translating it yields CASSFSGGGSDTQYF.